This T cell receptor (beta chain) was obtained from a study of cytomegalovirus exposure and HLA in healthy donors. Researchers ran the PCR with 60 Vbeta and 13 Jbeta primers. Assay used: immunoSEQ multiplex PCR; TCRdb lists only in-frame clones, some missing. The table shows about 190,000 clones, with roughly 80% occurring only once. V dropped 4 bases and J dropped 6; count of bases not matched to a gene: 9. The CDR3 sequence is 14 residues long. Looked up from germline, CDR1 is SGDLS and CDR2 is YYNGEE. The TCR originated in a woman in her thirties in good health and CMV-seropositive. The chain has TRBV9 and TRBJ1-2, with 7 positions matching TRBD1. Sequencing input: PBMCs. CDR3 sequence: CASSRRQGDDGYTF. Here the CDR3 DNA reads TGTGCCAGCAGCCGCCGACAGGGTGATGATGGCTACACCTTC.